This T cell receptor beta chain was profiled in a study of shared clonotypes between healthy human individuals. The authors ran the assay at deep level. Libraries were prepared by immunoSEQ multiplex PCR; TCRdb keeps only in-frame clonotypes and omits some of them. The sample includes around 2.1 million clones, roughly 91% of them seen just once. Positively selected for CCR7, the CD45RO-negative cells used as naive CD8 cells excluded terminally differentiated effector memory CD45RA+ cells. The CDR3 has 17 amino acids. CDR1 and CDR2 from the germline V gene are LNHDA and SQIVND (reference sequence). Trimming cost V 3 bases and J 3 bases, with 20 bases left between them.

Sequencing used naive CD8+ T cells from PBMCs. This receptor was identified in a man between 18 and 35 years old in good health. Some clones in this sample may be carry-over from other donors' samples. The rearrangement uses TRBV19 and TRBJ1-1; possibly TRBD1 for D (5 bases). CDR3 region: CASSMPWTGRVDTEAFF. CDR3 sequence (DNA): TGTGCCAGTAGTATGCCGTGGACGGGGCGCGTCGACACTGAAGCTTTCTTT.